Each of the 12 T cell receptor beta chains below was sequenced from the same sample in a study of post-analysis software for immune sequencing data. Their cognate antigens are unknown. The TCR beta cDNA libraries carried unique molecular identifiers. TCRdb re-derived calls from the PCR reads in MiXCR, one entry per CDR3 protein. The repertoire has roughly 540,000 distinct CDR3 sequences, around 31% of them found once; the top ten carry 4.5% to 7.5%. Broader study findings: Roughly five TRBV segments were more frequent in patients than controls; TRBV5-6, TRBV5-1 and TRBV20-1 belonged to this group.

The sequenced material came from blood. The source is a girl younger than 18 with multiple sclerosis.

The chain has TRBV10-2 and TRBJ2-1; 11 bases match TRBD2. Trimming took 5 bases from V and 8 from J; bases not matched to a gene: 11. Germline values: CDR1 WSHSY, CDR2 SAAADI. The CDR3 sequence is 16 residues long. CDR3 bases: TGCGCCAGCAGTACCGGGACTAGCGGAGGGGCTGATGAGCAGTTCTTC. Protein: CASSTGTSGGADEQFF.

This clonotype was observed a handful of times. The chain has TRBV12-3 or TRBV12-4 and TRBJ2-5, with D perhaps matching TRBD2 (6 bases). The CDR3 is 14 residues long. Trimming shortened V by 3 bases and J by 2 bases, and 10 bases separated the two germline ends. In nucleotides, the CDR3 is TGTGCCAGCAGTTTTGCGCGGGAACAAGAGACCCAGTACTTC. Translated, it gives CASSFAREQETQYF.

This clonotype was seen ten or more times. The CDR3 protein is CSVETGQQVDEQYF. The CDR3 coding sequence is TGCAGCGTCGAAACCGGACAGCAGGTCGACGAGCAGTACTTC. The gene calls are TRBV29-1 and TRBJ2-4; possible D gene TRBD1, 6 bases. The end of the DNA is better explained by TRBJ2-7, so the J call may be wrong. Germline-derived CDR1 and CDR2 are SQVTM and ANQGSEA. The CDR3 consists of 14 residues.

This clonotype was observed many times. The chain employs TRBV2 and TRBJ2-7, with 8 bases that match TRBD2. The CDR3 has 13 residues. Unmatched junction bases numbered 5, after V lost 7 bases and J lost 3 bases. Germline CDR1 is SNHLY and CDR2 is FYNNEI. For the CDR3, the DNA is TGTGCCAGCAACCCGGGGGGGGTCTACGAGCAGTACTTC. It specifies CASNPGGVYEQYF.

This chain joins TRBV5-1 and TRBJ1-2; 7 nucleotides align to TRBD1. Germline V lookup: CDR1 SGHRS, CDR2 YFSETQ. The V gene end was trimmed by 6 bases and the J gene end by 8 bases; junction bases not matched to a gene: 13. The CDR3 loop spans 14 amino acids. CDR3 DNA: TGCGCCAGCAAGCCTACCCTGCAGGGGGGGGGCTACACCTTC. Translating it yields CASKPTLQGGGYTF.

This clonotype has a handful of counts. The chain employs TRBV6-5 and TRBJ2-1; D unresolved. The germline CDR1 and CDR2 sequences are MNHEY and SVGAGI. The CDR3 has 16 residues. The germline V and J ends were trimmed by 4 bases and 0 bases, with 13 bases remaining between them. The CDR3 sequence is CASSCFIPSSYNEQFF. The CDR3 DNA sequence: TGTGCCAGCAGTTGCTTCATTCCCAGCTCCTACAATGAGCAGTTCTTC.

Only a few counts were recorded for this clonotype. Here the CDR3 reads CASTAAGHLEAFF. CDR3 nucleotides: TGTGCCAGCACCGCGGCTGGACACTTAGAAGCTTTCTTT. The chain links TRBV6-1 to TRBJ1-1; a possible D gene is TRBD1 (5 bases). Germline V gene lookup returns CDR1 MNHNS and CDR2 SASEGT. The CDR3 runs 13 residues. Trimming cost V 7 bases and J 8 bases, with 17 bases left between them.

The chain employs TRBV20-1 and TRBJ2-2; the D call may be TRBD1 or TRBD2 (5 bases each). This CDR3 region has 14 residues. V was cut by 6 bases and J by 3 bases, with 14 bases left in between. Looked up from germline, CDR1 is DFQATT and CDR2 is SNEGSKA (reference sequence). CDR3 DNA: TGCAGTGCGCATGGTGGGACGCACACCGGGGAGCTGTTTTTT. Its translation is CSAHGGTHTGELFF.

The chain is built from TRBV11-2 and TRBJ2-3, with 8 positions matching TRBD2. V dropped 5 bases and J dropped 5; count of bases not matched to a gene: 6. The V gene's germline CDR1 is SGHAT and CDR2 FQNNGV. The CDR3 has 14 residues. The CDR3 DNA reads TGTGCCAGCAGCCCAGGGACTAGGGGAGATACGCAGTATTTT. It specifies CASSPGTRGDTQYF. The whole variable domain, remainder taken from reference TRBV11-2 and TRBJ2-3, is EAGVAQSPRYKIIEKRQSVAFWCNPISGHATLYWYQQILGQGPKLLIQFQNNGVVDDSQLPKDRFSAERLKGVDSTLKIQPAKLEDSAVYLCASSPGTRGDTQYFGPGTRLTVL.

This chain links TRBV15 with TRBJ2-3, with D maybe TRBD1 (6 bases). Germline V gene data show CDR1 as LNHNV and CDR2 as YYDKDF (reference sequence). Trimming left V 5 bases short and J 4 bases short, with 10 bases between. This CDR3 comprises 13 residues. Here the CDR3 DNA reads TGTGCCACCAGCGGGGGCACTGCAGATACGCAGTATTTT. It specifies CATSGGTADTQYF.

The table lists this clonotype with a few counts. The chain links TRBV12-5 to TRBJ1-2; perhaps TRBD1 as D (6 bases). The V and J ends lost 7 bases and 8 bases respectively, with 23 bases between them. The CDR3 length is 15 residues. The V gene's germline CDR1 is LGHNT and CDR2 FRNRAP. CDR3 coding DNA: TGTGCTAGTGCCCCGGCCGGGACATCCTATTGGGGCTACACCTTC. Encoded protein: CASAPAGTSYWGYTF.

The V call is TRBV6-5, the J call TRBJ2-2; D not certain. From germline, CDR1 is MNHEY and CDR2 SVGAGI. Trimming cost V 2 bases and J 0 bases, with 7 bases left between them. The CDR3 length is 15 residues. CDR3 nucleotide sequence: TGTGCCAGCAGTTACCTTGCGGCGAACACCGGGGAGCTGTTTTTT. It translates to CASSYLAANTGELFF.